The present T cell receptor beta chain was sequenced within a study of shared clonotypes between healthy human individuals. Germline V gene sequence: CDR1 SNHLY, CDR2 FYNNEI. Trimming cost V 5 bases and J 8 bases; bases outside gene matches: 3. The CDR3 is made up of 12 amino acids. Whole-study results and caveats: All-four-donor shared clonotypes had higher generation probabilities than non-shared clonotypes did. Sharing across a handful of donors was seen in 4.5% to 6.5% of naive CD4 clonotypes.

The repertoire was sequenced with immunoSEQ multiplex PCR; TCRdb's copy has only in-frame clones and lacks some. The repertoire has 2 million to 2.5 million clones, nearly 97% of them found once; the top ten carry less than 0.15%. Among the donors, all were Caucasian adults who lived in Nashville, Tennessee. A note on this clone: Its antigen is still unknown.

The specimen sequenced was naive CD4+ T cells sorted from blood. Subset noted: CD45RA+ positively selected. The chain couples TRBV2 to TRBJ1-2; 9 nucleotides match TRBD1. This sequence originates from a man aged 18-30 years in good health. The CDR3 sequence: CASSWTGEGYTF. The CDR3 nucleotides are TGTGCCAGCAGTTGGACAGGGGAAGGCTACACCTTC.